The rows below give T cell receptor beta chains drawn from one sample of a study of shared clonotypes between healthy human individuals. TCRdb's copy holds only in-frame clones and misses some; the assay was immunoSEQ multiplex PCR. Here the sample spans millions of clones, approximately 94% being singletons. The material sequenced was naive CD4+ T cells sorted from blood. The receptor source for this set is a man aged 18 to 30 in good health. Both conserved end residues are part of each CDR3. A D gene is named only where the DNA matches it firmly. A row's size may be missing; if present it is once, few, many or a size class.

clone size	D gene	V gene	J gene	CDR3 protein	CDR3 DNA
NA	TRBD2	TRBV9	TRBJ2-1	CASSRDGLANEQFF	TGTGCCAGCAGCCGCGATGGACTAGCCAATGAGCAGTTCTTC
NA	NA	TRBV7-2	TRBJ2-1	CASSLGSVPEQFF	TGTGCCAGCAGCTTAGGTAGCGTCCCTGAGCAGTTCTTC
NA	NA	TRBV7-2	TRBJ2-7	CASSQTWGRGYEQYF	TGTGCCAGCAGCCAAACCTGGGGCAGGGGCTACGAGCAGTACTTC
NA	NA	TRBV5-6	TRBJ1-3	CASSLRRTSSGNTIYF	TGTGCCAGCAGCTTGAGGAGGACCAGCTCTGGAAACACCATATATTTT
NA	NA	TRBV5-4	TRBJ2-6	CASSLGRTERGSGANVLTF	TGTGCCAGCAGCTTGGGGAGGACGGAGAGGGGCTCTGGGGCCAACGTCCTGACTTTC
NA	NA	TRBV7-2	TRBJ1-2	CASSLVGAGVNYGYTF	TGTGCCAGCAGCTTAGTTGGGGCAGGGGTTAACTATGGCTACACCTTC
once	NA	TRBV19	TRBJ2-1	CASSIETGSNEQFF	TGTGCCAGTAGTATAGAAACCGGGAGCAATGAGCAGTTCTTC
once	NA	TRBV27	TRBJ2-7	CASSSGTSYEQYF	TGTGCCAGCAGTTCCGGGACTTCCTACGAGCAGTACTTC
once	TRBD2	TRBV6-5	TRBJ2-7	CASRRSGRKTEQYF	TGTGCCAGCAGAAGGAGCGGGAGAAAAACCGAGCAGTACTTC
NA	NA	TRBV6-6	TRBJ2-7	CASSSLTGNYEQYF	TGTGCCAGCAGTTCTCTAACAGGGAATTACGAGCAGTACTTC
NA	TRBD1	TRBV9	TRBJ1-5	CASSRTGGNQPQHF	TGTGCCAGCAGCCGAACAGGGGGCAATCAGCCCCAGCATTTT
NA	TRBD2	TRBV9	TRBJ2-3	CASSPGGGTQYF	TGTGCCAGCAGCCCCGGCGGGGGGACGCAGTATTTT
NA	TRBD1	TRBV9	TRBJ1-6	CASSAYSGTGSSPLHF	TGTGCCAGCAGCGCCTATTCCGGGACAGGGTCTTCACCCCTCCACTTT
NA	NA	TRBV29-1	TRBJ1-2	CSVGTVYGYTF	TGCAGCGTGGGGACGGTCTATGGCTACACCTTC
NA	TRBD2	TRBV4-3	TRBJ2-3	CASSLLLGAGLATDTQYF	TGCGCCAGCAGCCTCCTCTTGGGCGCGGGACTAGCGACAGATACGCAGTATTTT
NA	NA	TRBV5-4	TRBJ2-5	CASSFASRKETQYF	TGTGCCAGCAGCTTCGCGTCGAGGAAAGAGACCCAGTACTTC
NA	NA	TRBV10-2	TRBJ1-5	CASRERSNQPQHF	TGCGCCAGCAGAGAACGTAGCAATCAGCCCCAGCATTTT
NA	NA	TRBV25-1	TRBJ2-1	CASSESWWNEQFF	TGTGCCAGCAGTGAATCTTGGTGGAATGAGCAGTTCTTC
NA	NA	TRBV4-3	TRBJ1-4	CASSQDAATNEKLFF	TGCGCCAGCAGCCAAGATGCAGCAACTAATGAAAAACTGTTTTTT
NA	NA	TRBV15	TRBJ2-5	CATSRDGGSGETQYF	TGTGCCACCAGCAGAGATGGTGGCAGTGGAGAGACCCAGTACTTC
NA	NA	TRBV18	TRBJ2-3	CASSRGSGTGTDTQYF	TGTGCCAGCTCACGGGGCAGTGGAACAGGCACAGATACGCAGTATTTT
NA	NA	TRBV10-3	TRBJ2-7	CAISETGTYEQYF	TGTGCCATCAGTGAGACGGGAACCTACGAGCAGTACTTC
NA	NA	TRBV15	TRBJ2-3	CATSTLGFPDTQYF	TGTGCCACCAGCACCCTGGGATTTCCAGATACGCAGTATTTT
NA	NA	TRBV5-1	TRBJ2-2	CASSFGTTANTGELFF	TGCGCCAGCAGCTTCGGGACGACAGCGAACACCGGGGAGCTGTTTTTT
NA	NA	TRBV4-1	TRBJ2-3	CASSQGDSTSTDTQYF	TGCGCCAGCAGCCAAGGAGACTCTACTAGCACAGATACGCAGTATTTT
NA	TRBD2	TRBV7-3	TRBJ2-1	CASSPGTSGGTSYNEQFF	TGTGCCAGCAGCCCAGGGACTAGCGGGGGGACCTCCTACAATGAGCAGTTCTTC
NA	NA	TRBV2	TRBJ2-2	CASSEVSVTGELFF	TGTGCCAGCAGTGAAGTGTCGGTCACCGGGGAGCTGTTTTTT
NA	TRBD1	TRBV10-3	TRBJ1-6	CAISESDRGNSPLHF	TGTGCCATCAGTGAGTCTGACAGGGGGAATTCACCCCTCCACTTT
NA	NA	TRBV11-1	TRBJ2-3	CASSWNTDTQYF	TGTGCCAGCAGCTGGAACACAGATACGCAGTATTTT
NA	TRBD2	TRBV27	TRBJ2-1	CASSSYSRGGPPYSYNEQFF	TGTGCCAGCAGTAGCTATTCGCGGGGGGGGCCGCCCTACTCCTACAATGAGCAGTTCTTC
NA	NA	TRBV5-4	TRBJ1-6	CASSFIAESNNSPLHF	TGTGCCAGCAGCTTTATAGCGGAAAGTAATAATTCACCCCTCCACTTT
NA	TRBD2	TRBV5-4	TRBJ2-3	CASTNSGTKAKLSTDTQYF	TGTGCCAGCACCAATAGCGGGACCAAAGCGAAGTTGAGCACAGATACGCAGTATTTT
NA	TRBD1	TRBV29-1	TRBJ2-7	CSVRTGYEQYF	TGCAGCGTCCGGACAGGGTACGAGCAGTACTTC
NA	NA	TRBV9	TRBJ2-7	CASSVGSGSYEQYF	TGTGCCAGCAGCGTAGGAAGCGGCTCCTACGAGCAGTACTTC
NA	TRBD1	TRBV19	TRBJ1-1	CASSTDRRGTEAFF	TGTGCCAGTAGTACGGACAGGAGGGGCACTGAAGCTTTCTTT
NA	NA	TRBV6-5	TRBJ2-1	CASSPPGGTYNEQFF	TGTGCCAGCAGTCCCCCCGGCGGAACCTACAATGAGCAGTTCTTC
NA	NA	TRBV30	TRBJ1-1	CAWSVTRNTEAFF	TGTGCCTGGAGTGTTACCAGGAACACTGAAGCTTTCTTT
NA	NA	TRBV5-4	TRBJ2-3	CASSLDGLGADTQYF	TGTGCCAGCAGCTTGGACGGGCTAGGCGCAGATACGCAGTATTTT
once	NA	TRBV12-5	TRBJ1-5	CASAQTDKETLYSNQPQHF	TGTGCTAGTGCCCAAACGGACAAAGAGACCCTCTATAGCAATCAGCCCCAGCATTTT
NA	NA	TRBV5-4	TRBJ1-2	CASSPVDSHYGYTF	TGTGCCAGCAGCCCTGTGGACAGCCACTATGGCTACACCTTC
NA	NA	TRBV19	TRBJ1-6	CASFDGLSYNSPLHF	TGTGCCAGTTTCGACGGGCTCTCCTATAATTCACCCCTCCACTTT
NA	NA	TRBV5-6	TRBJ1-6	CASTRGPVDNSPLHF	TGTGCCAGTACCAGGGGCCCCGTTGATAATTCACCCCTCCACTTT
NA	NA	TRBV5-1	TRBJ2-1	CASSGGIWQGPLGNEQFF	TGCGCCAGCAGCGGGGGTATTTGGCAGGGCCCTCTGGGAAATGAGCAGTTCTTC
NA	TRBD1	TRBV7-9	TRBJ1-2	CASGDRDNGVYGYTF	TGTGCCAGCGGGGACAGGGACAACGGGGTCTATGGCTACACCTTC
NA	NA	TRBV6-1	TRBJ1-3	CASSEGFPPYSGNTIYF	TGTGCCAGCAGTGAGGGGTTCCCTCCTTACTCTGGAAACACCATATATTTT
NA	TRBD1	TRBV30	TRBJ1-6	CAWTGQGRNSPLHF	TGTGCCTGGACCGGACAGGGGAGGAATTCACCCCTCCACTTT
NA	NA	TRBV15	TRBJ1-2	CATSRDLGDFTGGTF	TGTGCCACCAGCAGAGATCTCGGGGACTTTACGGGGGGCACCTTC
NA	TRBD2	TRBV18	TRBJ2-3	CASPPRLAGGRGTDTQYF	TGTGCCAGCCCACCAAGACTAGCGGGGGGCCGGGGCACAGATACGCAGTATTTT
NA	TRBD2	TRBV9	TRBJ2-5	CASSVNPGLEGETQYF	TGTGCCAGCAGCGTAAATCCGGGACTAGAGGGCGAGACCCAGTACTTC
NA	TRBD1	TRBV6-1	TRBJ2-1	CASSEGWDSPDLSPRREQFF	TGTGCCAGCAGTGAGGGGTGGGACAGCCCAGACTTAAGCCCCCGACGTGAGCAGTTCTTC
NA	NA	TRBV10-1	TRBJ1-1	CASSDKSGKNTEAFF	TGCGCCAGCAGTGATAAGTCAGGGAAGAACACTGAAGCTTTCTTT
NA	TRBD2	TRBV5-4	TRBJ2-7	CASTLAGGVYEQYF	TGTGCCAGCACCTTAGCGGGAGGAGTATACGAGCAGTACTTC
NA	TRBD1	TRBV6-1	TRBJ2-7	CASSPRDSGGEQYF	TGTGCCAGCAGTCCCCGGGACAGTGGCGGCGAGCAGTACTTC
NA	NA	TRBV28	TRBJ2-4	CASTPPRGAGNIQYF	TGTGCCAGCACCCCCCCCCGGGGGGCGGGGAACATTCAGTACTTC